The T cell receptor (beta chain) under discussion was sequenced for a study of OX40 agonist ivuxolimab in advanced cancers. In the study overall: Ivuxolimab, which targeted the costimulatory receptor OX40 (CD134), was an agonistic, fully human IgG2 monoclonal antibody. Intravenous ivuxolimab was administered to patients every 2 weeks at six dose levels: 0.01, 0.1, 0.3, 1.5, 3 and 10 mg/kg. Of the roughly 54 patients in dose escalation, about 20 had hepatocellular carcinoma, roughly 15 had melanoma, 9 had renal cell carcinoma and 9 had head and neck cancer. The dose-escalation cohort was roughly 83% male with a mean age of around 62 years, ranging from about 23 to 85. Patients were allowed to have had prior anti-PD-1, anti-PD-L1 or anti-CTLA-4 therapy, and roughly two fifths of the dose-escalation patients had been treated with checkpoint inhibitors. Three dose-escalation patients achieved partial responses, one with hepatocellular carcinoma and two with cutaneous melanoma. The purpose of peripheral TCRbeta sequencing was to test whether ivuxolimab changed TCR sequence diversity and led to clonal T-cell expansion. The monotherapy dose-escalation portion (N ≈ 50 patients) of the phase I ivuxolimab trial is reported in the paper. Study-wide findings and limitations: In the 0.1-3.0 mg/kg groups, partial responders were among the patients with the lowest normalized peripheral clonal expansion, particularly in CD8+ T cells. The antigen specificity of the clonally expanded peripheral T cells was not determined. Low levels of normalized T-cell clonal expansion were also shown by some nonresponding patients. At doses from 0.1 to 3.0 mg/kg, clonal expansion was seen in both CD4+ and CD8+ blood T cells between baseline and week 6. After ivuxolimab, more expanded clones were found on average in CD8+ T cells than in CD4+ T cells.

Measured from the cysteine to the phenylalanine, the CDR3 is 14 residues long. CDR3 DNA is the only sequence kept; it has 42 bases, read in frame from the first base. V gives up 2 bases and J gives up 7 bases, and the segment between their germline ends measures 14 bases. CDR1 is given as MDHEN and CDR2 as SYDVKM, both from the germline V gene. Patients with a history of autoimmune disease or receiving systemic immunosuppression were excluded from the trial. Peripheral blood for TCR sequencing was drawn from every dose cohort at baseline, at cycle 4 day 1 and at cycle 7 day 1. Samples were obtained from an open-label, multicenter, first-in-human phase I dose-escalation trial of ivuxolimab. Adults with locally advanced or metastatic head and neck squamous cell, hepatocellular, melanoma or renal cell carcinoma were enrolled in the trial. CD4+ and CD8+ T cells were sorted separately from peripheral blood before TCR sequencing.

As to this clone: No antigen is known for it. Base qualities were left out, and no much larger clone turns up one base away.

For sequencing of the TCRbeta CDR3 region, genomic DNA was extracted from the sorted cells. The immunoSEQ Assay was used for sequencing of TCRbeta CDR3 regions. The source is immuneACCESS, and TCRdb retained only in-frame sequences with V and J called. Part of the clones is not carried over; for the studies checked, unresolved V genes explain less than half of this, and the remainder is unexplained. Within this sample are tens of thousands of clones, with about 90% of them counted one time only. About 0.3% of the sample is in the top ten clones. The sequence is built from TRBV28 and TRBJ1-2, with a tentative D gene TRBD1 over 5 matching bases. The material was CD4+ or CD8+ T cells sorted from blood, obtained in a trial of the OX40 agonist ivuxolimab. The TCR originated in an adult with an advanced solid tumor such as melanoma, head and neck, liver or kidney cancer. The CDR3 region has the sequence CASSLRGQGSGYTF. In nucleotide form, the sequence is TGTGCCAGCAGTTTAAGGGGTCAGGGCAGTGGCTACACCTTC.